Below, 5 T cell receptor beta chains from the same sample are listed, as sequenced in a study of Ad26.COV2.S vaccination and SARS-CoV-2 variants. Generated by immunoSEQ multiplex PCR, the TCRdb table keeps only in-frame clones and is missing some. The sample has approximately 250,000 clones; around 85% are singletons. Regarding treatment: roughly 18 received Ad26.COV2.S at low or high dose, single or two shots; roughly five received placebo; per-sample allocation not given. Each sample was drawn 63 days after the first injection (of vaccine or placebo). Here the sequenced sample was peripheral blood, taken in a trial of Ad26.COV2.S vaccine versus placebo. The receptors shown here come from a person between 18 and 65 years old who received the Ad26.COV2.S COVID-19 vaccine or a placebo.

V and J are TRBV30 and TRBJ2-1, with a weak D call TRBD2 (6 bases). The CDR3 contains 15 residues. Trimming shortened V by 3 bases and J by 2 bases, and 14 bases separated the two germline ends. CDR1 and CDR2 from the germline V gene are GTSNPN and SVGIG (reference sequence). The DNA of the CDR3 is TGTGCCTGGAGGCCCGAACGGGGGACCTACAATGAGCAGTTCTTC. As protein: CAWRPERGTYNEQFF.

The chain has TRBV19 and TRBJ1-2; the match to TRBD1 covers 10 bases. CDR1 LNHDA and CDR2 SQIVND come from the germline V gene (reference sequence). V lost 1 base to trimming and J lost 5 bases; unmatched junction nucleotides: 4. This CDR3 comprises 15 residues. The CDR3 DNA is TGTGCCAGTAGTATAGTAGGACAGGGGGAGTATGGCTACACCTTC. This codes for CASSIVGQGEYGYTF.

V usage is TRBV19 and J usage is TRBJ2-1, with 11 bases aligning to TRBD2. Trimming removed 4 bases from V and 6 bases from J; junction bases left unmatched: 8. The germline CDR1 and CDR2 sequences are LNHDA and SQIVND (reference sequence). The CDR3 spans 16 residues. The CDR3 protein is CASSTLASGRLNEQFF. In DNA, the CDR3 is TGTGCCAGTAGTACCCTCGCTAGCGGGAGGCTCAATGAGCAGTTCTTC.

The J gene is TRBJ2-7, the V gene TRBV29-1; 7 bases fit TRBD2. Germline lookup yields CDR1 SQVTM and CDR2 ANQGSEA. The V segment lost 7 bases and the J segment 4 bases; nucleotides outside the gene matches: 7. This CDR3 spans 12 amino acids. Here the CDR3 reads CSAAGVRYEQYF. The DNA for the CDR3 is TGCAGCGCTGCGGGGGTTCGTTACGAGCAGTACTTC.

This clone was detected only once. The chain combines TRBV5-1 with TRBJ2-5, with 12 nucleotides matching TRBD2. This CDR3 region has 16 residues. Germline loops: CDR1 SGHRS, CDR2 YFSETQ. V shed 4 bases, J shed 2 bases, and the junction held 6 bases outside the gene matches. The CDR3 DNA sequence: TGCGCCAGCAGCAGCGGGACTAGCGGGTCTCAAGAGACCCAGTACTTC. Translating it yields CASSSGTSGSQETQYF.